The 14 T cell receptor beta chains below all came from one sample that was sequenced in a study of graft-versus-host responses after intestinal transplantation. No antigens are known for them. Data came from immunoSEQ multiplex PCR; TCRdb stores just in-frame clones and leaves some out. The sample yields 130,000 to 150,000 clones, 92% seen once. The source was unstimulated CD4+ T cells sorted from spleen or lymph node cells, collected before intestinal transplant. The origin of the receptors is a human donor who received an intestinal transplant.

The rearrangement uses TRBV5-8 and TRBJ2-7; the D gene is possibly TRBD1 (6 bases). Germline lookup yields CDR1 SGHTS and CDR2 YDEGEE. CDR3 length: 13 residues. The V end lost 6 bases, the J end lost 5 bases, and 15 bases lay between the germline ends. This chain's CDR3 is CASTFRGGDEQYF. In DNA form, the CDR3 reads TGTGCCAGCACCTTCCGAGGGGGTGACGAGCAGTACTTC.

V is TRBV10-3 and J is TRBJ2-1, with D possibly TRBD2 on 6 matching bases. CDR1 and CDR2 from the germline V gene are ENHRY and SYGVKD. The V end was cut by 6 bases, the J end by 5 bases, with 11 bases between. The CDR3 loop spans 13 amino acids. The CDR3 here is CAIRGGTNNEQFF. For the CDR3, the DNA is TGTGCCATCAGGGGCGGGACCAACAATGAGCAGTTCTTC.

This sequence joins TRBV15 and TRBJ2-1; 8 bases are shared with TRBD1. Germline V gene lookup returns CDR1 LNHNV and CDR2 YYDKDF (reference sequence). V shed 0 bases, J shed 8 bases, and the junction held 3 bases outside the gene matches. The CDR3 loop spans 14 amino acids. CDR3 amino acids: CATSRDPQGDEQFF. In nucleotides, the CDR3 is TGTGCCACCAGCAGAGATCCACAGGGGGATGAGCAGTTCTTC.

The chain joins TRBV2 to TRBJ2-3; D possibly uses TRBD1 or TRBD2 (5 bases each). Germline V gene sequence: CDR1 SNHLY, CDR2 FYNNEI. CDR3 length: 14 amino acids. Trimming cost V 5 bases and J 0 bases, with 9 bases left between them. In DNA, the CDR3 is TGTGCCAGCAGTAAGGGACGGAGCACAGATACGCAGTATTTT. Its protein product is CASSKGRSTDTQYF.

The chain combines TRBV20-1 with TRBJ1-2; D call uncertain. Germline V gene lookup returns CDR1 DFQATT and CDR2 SNEGSKA (reference sequence). CDR3 length equals 11 residues. The CDR3 nucleotides are TGCAGCCTACCGGAGATCTATGGCTACACCTTC. Its protein is CSLPEIYGYTF.

This clone was observed once. The chain combines TRBV30 with TRBJ1-1; weak D call: TRBD1 (5 bases). The CDR3 runs 15 residues. V was pared by 0 bases and J by 5 bases, with 16 bases between. Germline loops: CDR1 GTSNPN, CDR2 SVGIG (reference sequence). The CDR3 protein is CAWSVPPGKRTEAFF. As DNA, the CDR3 is TGTGCCTGGAGTGTCCCGCCAGGGAAGAGGACTGAAGCTTTCTTT.

The V call is TRBV6-5, the J call TRBJ2-7, with D possibly being TRBD1 (6 bases). Germline V gene sequence: CDR1 MNHEY, CDR2 SVGAGI. Deletions cut 4 bases from V and 4 bases from J, with 17 bases between. This CDR3 has 15 amino acids. CDR3 residues: CASSSTGSVAYEQYF. CDR3 bases: TGTGCCAGCAGTTCCACAGGGTCGGTAGCATACGAGCAGTACTTC.

This sequence joins TRBV7-8 and TRBJ1-2, with a weak D call TRBD1 (6 bases). CDR1 is SGHVS, CDR2 FQNEAQ, per germline. The CDR3 length is 14 residues. V was clipped by 2 bases and J by 4 bases, with 11 bases between them. The DNA of the CDR3 is TGTGCCAGCAGCTTACAGGGGAGTCGCTATGGCTACACCTTC. This gives the protein CASSLQGSRYGYTF. Looking up the rest from reference TRBV7-8 and TRBJ1-2 gives the full variable domain: GAGVSQSPRYKVAKRGQDVALRCDPISGHVSLFWYQQALGQGPEFLTYFQNEAQLDKSGLPSDRFFAERPEGSVSTLKIQRTQQEDSAVYLCASSLQGSRYGYTFGSGTRLTVV.

V usage is TRBV6-1 and J usage is TRBJ1-5; D is possibly TRBD1 (5 bases). CDR3 length equals 14 residues. Per germline, CDR1 MNHNS and CDR2 SASEGT. The V and J ends lost 6 bases and 3 bases respectively, with 12 bases between them. The DNA of the CDR3 is TGTGCCAGCAGCCAACAGGCTCTCAATCAGCCCCAGCATTTT. This encodes CASSQQALNQPQHF.

This chain uses TRBV7-9 with TRBJ2-5, with a tentative D call TRBD2 (6 bases). With the DNA end fitting TRBJ2-7 better, the J assignment may be wrong. In germline, CDR1 is SEHNR, CDR2 FQNEAQ (reference sequence). This CDR3 is 14 amino acids long. The CDR3 sequence is CAILSGRTSYEQYF. The CDR3 DNA is TGTGCCATCTTATCGGGGAGGACCTCCTACGAGCAGTACTTC.

The chain carries TRBV28 and TRBJ1-1; D call uncertain. V was cut by 2 bases and J by 3 bases, with 7 bases left in between. Germline CDR1 reads MDHEN; CDR2 reads SYDVKM. This CDR3 region has 13 residues. The CDR3 is CASSLKPYTEAFF. For the CDR3, the DNA is TGTGCCAGCAGTTTAAAACCGTACACTGAAGCTTTCTTT. The variable domain in full, completed from reference TRBV28 and TRBJ1-1, reads DVKVTQSSRYLVKRTGEKVFLECVQDMDHENMFWYRQDPGLGLRLIYFSYDVKMKEKGDIPEGYSVSREKKERFSLILESASTNQTSMYLCASSLKPYTEAFFGQGTRLTVV.

The chain has TRBV7-2 and TRBJ1-5; D not certain. This CDR3 contains 14 residues. Deletions cut 1 base from V and 4 bases from J, with 8 bases between. Germline V CDR1 and CDR2: SGHTA, FQGNSA. In DNA form, the CDR3 reads TGTGCCAGCAGCTTAGATAGGGTAAATCAGCCCCAGCATTTT. Protein product: CASSLDRVNQPQHF.

This clone came up a few times. The chain recombines TRBV10-1 with TRBJ2-7, with D possibly matching TRBD1 (5 bases). The CDR3 contains 13 residues. Germline CDR1 and CDR2: WNHNN and SYGVQD (reference sequence). Trimming shortened V by 3 bases and J by 5 bases, and 11 bases separated the two germline ends. The CDR3 coding sequence is TGCGCCAGCAGTGACTCAGGGTCTCACGAGCAGTACTTC. It encodes CASSDSGSHEQYF.

This chain joins TRBV6-1 and TRBJ2-7, with 8 bases fitting TRBD1. Trimming at V came to 5 bases and at J to 6 bases, leaving 12 bases not matched to a gene. This CDR3 contains 15 residues. From germline, CDR1 is MNHNS and CDR2 SASEGT. The CDR3 is CASSPTRTGQGEQYF. CDR3 coding DNA: TGTGCCAGCAGTCCAACGCGGACAGGGCAAGGCGAGCAGTACTTC.